The 19 T cell receptor beta chains listed next were all sequenced from one sample in a study of blood T cells in healthy people across ages. Sample-barcoded 5' priming and a J-beta primer mix drove a second PCR of roughly 7 to 11 cycles. A single record per CDR3 protein comes from TCRdb applying MiXCR to the 5' RACE reads. This sample yields 1.5 million to 1.9 million distinct CDR3 sequences, of which around 40% are seen a single time; approximately 4% belongs to the top ten. What was sequenced was blood. All receptors come from a woman under 30 in good health.

The chain joins TRBV7-2 to TRBJ2-5; D is unresolved. This CDR3 is built from 14 residues. Germline loops: CDR1 SGHTA, CDR2 FQGNSA. Trimming took off 4 bases at V and 5 bases at J, with 14 bases between the two ends. Here the CDR3 reads CASSSNGYFETQYF. CDR3 nucleotides: TGTGCCAGCAGCTCCAACGGGTACTTCGAGACCCAGTACTTC.

The gene calls are TRBV9 and TRBJ2-1, with 7 bases fitting TRBD1. The J call is uncertain, as TRBJ2-7 better fits the DNA end. The germline CDR1 and CDR2 sequences are SGDLS and YYNGEE. The CDR3 loop spans 14 amino acids. The CDR3 DNA follows: TGTGCCAGCAGCTCCATAGACAGGGCGAATGAGCAGTACTTC. Translated, it gives CASSSIDRANEQYF.

This clonotype came up many times. CDR3 in amino acids: CASSPPSSLSTDTQYF. In nucleotides, the CDR3 is TGTGCCAGCTCACCACCGAGCTCTCTGAGCACAGATACGCAGTATTTT. V gene TRBV18 combines with J gene TRBJ2-3; D is uncertain. This CDR3 contains 16 residues. Germline assignment: CDR1 KGHSH and CDR2 LQKENI. The germline V and J ends were trimmed by 0 bases and 0 bases, with 10 bases remaining between them. The whole variable domain, filled in from reference TRBV18 and TRBJ2-3, reads NAGVMQNPRHLVRRRGQEARLRCSPMKGHSHVYWYRQLPEEGLKFMVYLQKENIIDESGMPKERFSAEFPKEGPSILRIQQVVRGDSAAYFCASSPPSSLSTDTQYFGPGTRLTVL.

The rearrangement links TRBV15 to TRBJ1-5; D not resolved. Trimming took off 2 bases at V and 2 bases at J, with 13 bases between the two ends. Germline V gives CDR1 LNHNV, CDR2 YYDKDF (reference sequence). The CDR3 extends over 16 amino acids. The CDR3 region has the DNA TGTGCCACCAGCAGAAAAACCTCCTATGGCAATCAGCCCCAGCATTTT. Its translation: CATSRKTSYGNQPQHF.

This clonotype was seen a handful of times. The DNA of the CDR3 is TGTGCCTGGAGTGAAATGAGTCGACCTAATGAAAAACTGTTTTTT. Its translation is CAWSEMSRPNEKLFF. This sequence joins TRBV30 and TRBJ1-4; D not certain. CDR1 is GTSNPN and CDR2 is SVGIG in the germline V gene (reference sequence). This CDR3 comprises 15 residues. Trimming took off 1 base at V and 3 bases at J, with 12 bases between the two ends.

The chain links TRBV20-1 to TRBJ1-1; D perhaps matches TRBD1 (6 bases). V dropped 6 bases and J dropped 10 bases, with 18 bases sitting between them. The length of the CDR3 is 12 residues. Germline lookup yields CDR1 DFQATT and CDR2 SNEGSKA (reference sequence). CDR3 nucleotide sequence: TGCAGTGCCCCGGACAGAGGGCCCGGAGCTTTCTTT. Translation gives CSAPDRGPGAFF.

Only a few counts were recorded for this clonotype. The chain recombines TRBV5-1 with TRBJ2-7; weak D call: TRBD2 (6 bases). The germline V gene has CDR1 SGHRS and CDR2 YFSETQ. CDR3 length: 14 amino acids. V lost 4 bases to trimming and J lost 1 base, with 12 bases between them. The CDR3 loop reads CASSGSGRSYEQYF. CDR3 nucleotides: TGCGCCAGCAGCGGAAGCGGGCGATCCTACGAGCAGTACTTC.

V and J are TRBV12-3 or TRBV12-4 and TRBJ1-1; 8 positions agree with TRBD1. This CDR3 comprises 13 residues. V dropped 5 bases and J dropped 6; count of bases not matched to a gene: 5. The CDR3, as DNA: TGTGCCAGCAGTACGGACAGGGCGGCTGAAGCTTTCTTT. As protein: CASSTDRAAEAFF.

This chain joins TRBV4-2 and TRBJ1-1; 7 nucleotides agree with TRBD1. V shed 0 bases and J 3 bases; nucleotides not matched to a gene: 4. Germline V gene sequence: CDR1 LGHNA, CDR2 YNFKEQ. This CDR3 contains 15 residues. The CDR3 loop is CASSQEPGQYTEAFF. The CDR3 bases are TGTGCCAGCAGCCAAGAGCCGGGACAGTACACTGAAGCTTTCTTT.

In its sample, this clonotype was seen a few times. The chain employs TRBV27 and TRBJ2-7; D possibly matches TRBD1 or TRBD2 (6 bases each). CDR3 size: 13 residues. V shed 9 bases and J shed 4 bases, with 16 bases lying between them. From germline, CDR1 is MNHEY and CDR2 SMNVEV (reference sequence). The CDR3 DNA reads TGTGCCAGTGCCACGGGGGCTAGGTACGAGCAGTACTTC. It encodes CASATGARYEQYF.

The rearrangement links TRBV11-3 to TRBJ2-3, with D hard to call. CDR1 SGHNT and CDR2 YENEEA come from the germline V gene. The CDR3 totals 15 residues. The V and J ends lost 2 bases and 1 base respectively, with 10 bases between them. CDR3 DNA sequence: TGTGCCAGCAGCTTAAATTGGGAACGCACAGATACGCAGTATTTT. This sequence encodes CASSLNWERTDTQYF.

This clonotype has only one observation. At one end, the junction sequence differs from germline, possibly due to a read error. The chain recombines TRBV6-6 with TRBJ2-3, with D possibly matching TRBD2 (5 bases). Germline V gives CDR1 MNHNY, CDR2 SVGAGI (reference sequence). CDR3 length: 15 residues. In DNA, the CDR3 is TGTGCCAACAGTTACTCGCCTAGGGAGACAGATACGCAGTATTTT. This encodes CANSYSPRETDTQYF.

This chain joins TRBV6-6 and TRBJ1-3, with D unclear. V was shortened by 0 bases and J by 0 bases, with 9 bases between the two germline ends. The CDR3 totals 16 residues. Germline V CDR1 and CDR2: MNHNY, SVGAGI (reference sequence). This chain's CDR3 is CASSYSWGNSGNTIYF. CDR3 in DNA: TGTGCCAGCAGTTACTCGTGGGGTAACTCTGGAAACACCATATATTTT.

V is TRBV4-2 and J is TRBJ2-3; unclear D gene. This CDR3 spans 14 amino acids. Germline V CDR1 and CDR2: LGHNA, YNFKEQ. The V and J ends lost 0 bases and 2 bases respectively, with 6 bases between them. CDR3: CASSQETLTDTQYF. The CDR3 DNA is TGTGCCAGCAGCCAAGAAACCCTCACAGATACGCAGTATTTT.

This clonotype was observed once. The chain employs TRBV20-1 and TRBJ2-7, with TRBD1 matching 9 bases. CDR1 and CDR2 from the germline V gene are DFQATT and SNEGSKA (reference sequence). Germline trimming cut 4 bases from V and 4 bases from J; bases unmatched to any gene: 8. CDR3 length: 14 residues. The CDR3 sequence is CSATPGQGRYEQYF. The CDR3 nucleotides read TGCAGTGCTACTCCGGGACAGGGTCGGTACGAGCAGTACTTC.

This clonotype was found a few times. The rearrangement links TRBV2 to TRBJ1-2; perhaps TRBD1 as D (6 bases). The CDR3 length is 11 residues. The V end lost 10 bases, the J end lost 8 bases, and 14 bases lay between the germline ends. Germline values: CDR1 SNHLY, CDR2 FYNNEI. CDR3 DNA sequence: TGTGCCAAACAGGGAGGGGAAGGCTACACCTTC. Translation gives CAKQGGEGYTF.

This clonotype was counted only a few times. The V gene is TRBV21-1, the J gene TRBJ2-7; the DNA was not compared with TRBD2, the D call given in the table. TRBV21-1 is flagged as a pseudogene. The CDR3 loop spans 16 amino acids. Here the CDR3 DNA reads TGTGCCAGCAGCAAAGGGCCGGGACTTCCTCTGCACGAGCAGTACTTC. Its translation: CASSKGPGLPLHEQYF.

The chain links TRBV20-1 to TRBJ2-4; a weak D match, TRBD2 (5 bases). CDR3 size: 13 residues. The germline V gene encodes CDR1 DFQATT and CDR2 SNEGSKA (reference sequence). Trimming pared 3 bases from V and 4 bases from J, leaving 10 bases between. CDR3 region: CSARPGMKNIQYF. CDR3 DNA: TGCAGTGCTAGGCCCGGGATGAAAAACATTCAGTACTTC.

This clonotype was recorded at least ten times. The junction departs from germline at one end; a sequencing error may be responsible. The V and J genes are TRBV5-1 and TRBJ2-1, with 12 nucleotides matching TRBD2. Germline CDR1 is SGHRS and CDR2 is YFSETQ. This CDR3 has 14 amino acids. CDR3 residues: CASSLAGGMNEQFF. The CDR3 DNA sequence: TGTGCCAGCAGCCTAGCGGGAGGGATGAATGAGCAGTTCTTC.